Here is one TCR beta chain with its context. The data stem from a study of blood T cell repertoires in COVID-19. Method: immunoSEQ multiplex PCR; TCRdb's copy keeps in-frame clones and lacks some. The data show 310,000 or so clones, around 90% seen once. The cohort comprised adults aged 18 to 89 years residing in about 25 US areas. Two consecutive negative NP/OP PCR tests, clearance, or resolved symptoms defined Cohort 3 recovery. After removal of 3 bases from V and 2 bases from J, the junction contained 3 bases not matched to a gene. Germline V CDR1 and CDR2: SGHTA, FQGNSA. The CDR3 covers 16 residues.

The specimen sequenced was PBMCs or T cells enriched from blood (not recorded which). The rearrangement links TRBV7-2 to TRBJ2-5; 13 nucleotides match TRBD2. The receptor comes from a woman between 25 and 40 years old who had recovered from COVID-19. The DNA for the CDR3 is TGTGCCAGCAGCTTCACGGGACTAGCGGGACAAGAGACCCAGTACTTC. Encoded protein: CASSFTGLAGQETQYF.